This entry lists 23 T cell receptor beta chains sequenced from one sample in a study of CD4+ T cells in melanoma. Sequencing was performed with immunoSEQ multiplex PCR; in TCRdb, only in-frame clones are kept and a portion is missing. The table includes 9,500 or so clones, about 73% detected once. Sequencing input: cells from a culture (not recorded whether cultured in vitro). The receptors stem from a human donor with melanoma.

This clone has just a few counts. This rearrangement joins TRBV7-2 to TRBJ2-5; 7 positions agree with TRBD2. The CDR3 is 15 amino acids. V lost 3 bases and J lost 5; bases outside the gene matches: 9. Germline V CDR1 and CDR2: SGHTA, FQGNSA. CDR3 protein: CASSFKTHGRETQYF. For the CDR3, the DNA is TGTGCCAGCAGCTTCAAGACCCACGGGAGGGAGACCCAGTACTTC.

The V and J genes are TRBV5-4 and TRBJ2-5; 8 bases map to TRBD2. This CDR3 has 16 amino acids. Germline lookup yields CDR1 SGHNT and CDR2 YYREEE (reference sequence). With 4 bases clipped from V and 2 bases from J, the junction kept 10 bases outside the gene matches. CDR3 protein: CASSTGPLAAQETQYF. For the CDR3, the DNA is TGTGCCAGCAGCACGGGGCCACTAGCGGCGCAAGAGACCCAGTACTTC. The full variable domain, with the rest looked up from reference TRBV5-4 and TRBJ2-5, is ETGVTQSPTHLIKTRGQQVTLRCSSQSGHNTVSWYQQALGQGPQFIFQYYREEENGRGNFPPRFSGLQFPNYSSELNVNALELDDSALYLCASSTGPLAAQETQYFGPGTRLLVL.

This clone occurred a few times. The chain carries TRBV19 and TRBJ2-3; TRBD2 matches at 8 bases. Germline V gene sequence: CDR1 LNHDA, CDR2 SQIVND (reference sequence). V gave up 10 bases and J gave up 4 bases; unmatched junction bases: 7. The CDR3 extends over 13 amino acids. CDR3 residues: CATRAGAADTQYF. For the CDR3, the DNA is TGTGCCACCAGAGCGGGGGCGGCAGATACGCAGTATTTT. The full variable domain, completed using reference TRBV19 and TRBJ2-3, is DGGITQSPKYLFRKEGQNVTLSCEQNLNHDAMYWYRQDPGQGLRLIYYSQIVNDFQKGDIAEGYSVSREKKESFPLTVTSAQKNPTAFYLCATRAGAADTQYFGPGTRLTVL.

V usage is TRBV5-5 and J usage is TRBJ1-4; D is ambiguous. This CDR3 comprises 15 residues. Germline V lookup: CDR1 SGHKS, CDR2 YYEKEE (reference sequence). Between the trimmed V and J ends, which lost 1 base and 8 bases, there was a span of 15 bases. The CDR3 nucleotides are TGTGCCAGCAGCTTGAGTACGAGCGACGGAGAAAAACTGTTTTTT. As protein: CASSLSTSDGEKLFF.

J is TRBJ1-5 and V is TRBV5-8; D not resolved. In germline, CDR1 is SGHTS, CDR2 YDEGEE. V shed 5 bases and J shed 4 bases, with 13 bases lying between them. The CDR3 sequence is 14 residues long. CDR3 region: CASSGPPVNQPQHF. CDR3 in DNA: TGTGCCAGCAGTGGGCCACCCGTTAATCAGCCCCAGCATTTT.

Judged by abundance, this clone is medium-sized. The chain employs TRBV2 and TRBJ1-1, with TRBD1 matching 7 bases. The J segment lost 4 bases and the V segment lost 4 bases, leaving 6 bases of the junction unmatched. This CDR3 region has 14 residues. Looked up from germline, CDR1 is SNHLY and CDR2 is FYNNEI. CDR3 coding DNA: TGTGCCAGCAGTGCCTCGCAGGGGGGCACTGAAGCTTTCTTT. This sequence encodes CASSASQGGTEAFF.

This clone was found a few times. This same CDR3 is encoded by further DNA sequences in the sample. V and J are TRBV4-1 and TRBJ1-6; D possibly corresponds to TRBD1 (6 bases). The V end was cut by 1 base, the J end by 10 bases, with 11 bases between. Germline V gene lookup returns CDR1 MGHRA and CDR2 YSYEKL. The CDR3 is 14 residues long. The CDR3 DNA reads as TGCGCCAGCAGCCAAGCGGGGGGCGGATCACCCCTCCACTTT. Its protein is CASSQAGGGSPLHF.

This rearrangement joins TRBV6-1 to TRBJ2-5; possible D gene TRBD1, 5 bases. The CDR3 has 16 residues. CDR1 and CDR2 (germline): MNHNS, SASEGT. The V and J ends lost 3 bases and 2 bases respectively, with 16 bases between them. The CDR3 DNA reads TGTGCCAGCAGTGATCGATTCGGAAAGGGGCAAGAGACCCAGTACTTC. It translates to CASSDRFGKGQETQYF.

This sequence joins TRBV19 and TRBJ1-5; D ambiguous. V lost 5 bases and J 6 bases, leaving 17 bases between the germline ends. The CDR3 is 15 residues long. The V gene's germline CDR1 is LNHDA and CDR2 SQIVND (reference sequence). CDR3 in DNA: TGTGCCAGTAGTCCGGACGGAGGTTCCGGTCAGCCCCAGCATTTT. Amino acids: CASSPDGGSGQPQHF.

This clone qualifies as large (0.1 to 1%). The chain couples TRBV9 to TRBJ2-7; D possibly corresponds to TRBD1 (5 bases). Germline CDR1 is SGDLS and CDR2 is YYNGEE. The germline V and J ends were trimmed by 3 bases and 3 bases, with 7 bases remaining between them. This CDR3 spans 12 amino acids. CDR3 sequence reads: CASSAQGYEQYF. CDR3 nucleotides: TGTGCCAGCAGCGCCCAGGGCTACGAGCAGTACTTC.

The V call is TRBV7-9, the J call TRBJ1-4; 11 bases agree with TRBD1. The CDR3 length is 13 residues. Trimming took 11 bases from V and 5 from J; bases not matched to a gene: 4. The germline V gene has CDR1 SEHNR and CDR2 FQNEAQ (reference sequence). CDR3 sequence: CAARDRGNEKLFF. In nucleotides, the CDR3 is TGTGCCGCTAGGGACAGGGGGAATGAAAAACTGTTTTTT.

The chain joins TRBV2 to TRBJ2-7; D remains ambiguous. Germline values: CDR1 SNHLY, CDR2 FYNNEI. Deletions cut 8 bases from V and 2 bases from J, with 13 bases between. This CDR3 is built from 13 residues. The DNA for the CDR3 is TGTGCCAGCGTCACCCCGCTGACCTACGAGCAGTACTTC. Amino acid sequence: CASVTPLTYEQYF.

The genes are TRBV4-1 and TRBJ2-2, with no clear D. The CDR3 is 14 residues long. From germline, CDR1 is MGHRA and CDR2 YSYEKL. The V gene lost 4 bases and the J gene lost 4 bases, with 10 bases spanning the gap. The CDR3 nucleotides read TGCGCCAGCAGCCGGATGTCGGTCACCGGGGAGCTGTTTTTT. It yields the protein CASSRMSVTGELFF.

The rearrangement joins TRBV27 to TRBJ1-2; D is uncertain. The CDR3 length is 13 residues. Germline lookup yields CDR1 MNHEY and CDR2 SMNVEV (reference sequence). Between the trimmed V and J ends, which lost 5 bases and 4 bases, there was a span of 11 bases. The CDR3 protein is CASSLRMGYGYTF. CDR3 sequence (DNA): TGTGCCAGCAGTCTCCGCATGGGCTATGGCTACACCTTC.

The J gene is TRBJ1-2, the V gene TRBV27; 11 bases are shared with TRBD1. The germline V gene has CDR1 MNHEY and CDR2 SMNVEV (reference sequence). The CDR3 runs to 16 residues. With V trimmed by 4 bases and J by 3 bases, 7 bases remained unmatched. The CDR3 reads CASSYIGQGAHYGYTF. The CDR3 DNA sequence: TGTGCCAGCAGTTATATCGGACAGGGGGCACACTATGGCTACACCTTC.

This clone showed up just once. The chain has TRBV6-5 and TRBJ2-5; D might be TRBD2 (7 bases). Germline V gene sequence: CDR1 MNHEY, CDR2 SVGAGI. Trimming removed 10 bases from V and 0 bases from J, with 12 bases in between. CDR3 length: 13 residues. The CDR3 sequence: CAISGGYQETQYF. The DNA for the CDR3 is TGTGCCATCTCGGGGGGCTACCAAGAGACCCAGTACTTC.

This rearrangement joins TRBV30 to TRBJ2-5; TRBD1 might be the D (5 bases). Germline-derived CDR1 and CDR2 are GTSNPN and SVGIG (reference sequence). The V end was cut by 5 bases, the J end by 6 bases, with 19 bases between. CDR3 length equals 14 residues. The DNA of the CDR3 is TGTGCCTGGGGGTCGCGGCTAGGGGTCCAGACCCAGTACTTC. Its protein is CAWGSRLGVQTQYF.

The chain is built from TRBV19 and TRBJ2-3; 9 bases match TRBD1. The germline CDR1 and CDR2 sequences are LNHDA and SQIVND (reference sequence). Trimming took 7 bases from V and 7 from J; bases not matched to a gene: 9. The CDR3 runs 14 residues. CDR3 amino acids: CASIGNRGQNTQYF. The CDR3 DNA is TGTGCCAGTATAGGGAACAGGGGGCAAAATACGCAGTATTTT.

This clone was detected only once. The rearrangement links TRBV11-2 to TRBJ2-7; 10 positions match TRBD1. V dropped 6 bases and J dropped 2; count of bases not matched to a gene: 10. The germline V gene encodes CDR1 SGHAT and CDR2 FQNNGV. CDR3 length: 16 amino acids. CDR3 in amino acids: CASSTIRDRGPYEQYF. The CDR3 DNA reads as TGTGCCAGCAGTACAATCCGGGACAGGGGCCCCTACGAGCAGTACTTC.

V gene TRBV7-3 combines with J gene TRBJ2-2, with D possibly being TRBD1 (5 bases). The length of the CDR3 is 15 residues. Per the germline V gene, CDR1 is SGHTA and CDR2 is FQGTGA. V lost 3 bases and J lost 6, with 14 bases in between. CDR3 in amino acids: CASSLGQPRSGELFF. The CDR3 nucleotides read TGTGCCAGCAGCTTGGGGCAGCCGAGATCCGGGGAGCTGTTTTTT.

The rearrangement uses TRBV5-1 and TRBJ2-2, with 8 nucleotides matching TRBD1. The germline V gene has CDR1 SGHRS and CDR2 YFSETQ. The trim removed 0 bases at V and 9 bases at J, leaving 10 bases unmatched. The CDR3 is 16 residues long. In nucleotides, the CDR3 is TGCGCCAGCAGCTTGGGGGACAGGCCGGGCGACCGGGAGCTGTTTTTT. Its protein product is CASSLGDRPGDRELFF.

The chain combines TRBV5-1 with TRBJ2-1; 9 bases align to TRBD2. Germline V CDR1 and CDR2: SGHRS, YFSETQ. The J segment lost 6 bases and the V segment lost 0 bases, leaving 4 bases of the junction unmatched. The CDR3 consists of 15 residues. This CDR3 reads CASSLAAGGLNEQFF. Written as DNA, the CDR3 is TGCGCCAGCAGCTTGGCAGCGGGGGGACTCAATGAGCAGTTCTTC.

This clone was seen more than once but under ten times. This chain joins TRBV3-1 (or the pseudogene TRBV3-2) and TRBJ2-7; 11 bases line up with TRBD1. The V gene's germline CDR1 is LGHDT and CDR2 YNNKEL (reference sequence). The length of the CDR3 is 14 residues. The ends lost 1 base at V and 10 bases at J; junction bases unmatched: 6. CDR3 DNA: TGTGCCAGCAGCCAAGGGGACAGGGGGATAAATCAGTACTTC. This sequence encodes CASSQGDRGINQYF.